Listed below are T cell receptor beta chains from one sample, sequenced in a study of OX40 agonist ivuxolimab in advanced cancers. Assay used: immunoSEQ multiplex PCR; TCRdb lists only in-frame clones, some missing. The repertoire holds around 70,000 clones, roughly four fifths seen once, with roughly 2.3% in the top ten. The source material was CD4+ or CD8+ T cells sorted from blood, sampled in a trial of the OX40 agonist ivuxolimab. Receptor source: an adult with an advanced solid tumor such as melanoma, head and neck, liver or kidney cancer. Both conserved end residues are trimmed from each CDR3. D genes are given only for firm matches.

d_call	j_call	v_call	cdr3_aa
NA	TRBJ2-2	TRBV19	ASNPGAVTGELF
NA	TRBJ2-2	TRBV11-1	ASSARTLDTGELF
TRBD2	TRBJ2-1	TRBV9	ASSRGTSGASYNEQF
NA	TRBJ2-7	TRBV4-1	ASSQAGALEQY
NA	TRBJ1-3	TRBV6-6	ASSFPGRYGNTIY
NA	TRBJ1-5	TRBV28	ASSLYPERDPQH
TRBD1	TRBJ2-7	TRBV13	ASSRTGPSYEQY
TRBD2	TRBJ2-5	TRBV13	ASSLVGLAGVQETQY
NA	TRBJ1-4	TRBV27	ASRSNRAEPNEKLF
NA	TRBJ1-4	TRBV6-1	ASQEGDITEKLF
NA	TRBJ2-7	TRBV25-1	ASKQTDRYEQY
NA	TRBJ1-1	TRBV6-5	ASSRGDTEAF
TRBD2	TRBJ2-1	TRBV2	ASLGDGRAWNEQF
TRBD1	TRBJ2-5	TRBV7-7	ASSAGTGLEETQY
TRBD2	TRBJ2-5	TRBV27	ASSSWTSGRVSQY
NA	TRBJ2-7	TRBV27	ASRSLSLLRYEQY
TRBD2	TRBJ2-7	TRBV2	ASSLFTSVGSYEQY
TRBD1	TRBJ1-1	TRBV5-6	ASRRRTGLNTEAF
TRBD2	TRBJ2-5	TRBV19	ASRKDIRREAGGETQY
TRBD2	TRBJ2-1	TRBV27	ASRLGGSSYNEQF
NA	TRBJ2-7	TRBV7-2	ASSIGGTATYEQY
NA	TRBJ2-1	TRBV15	ATPYWGTRDNEQF
NA	TRBJ2-1	TRBV7-3	ASSTTRLVGYNEQF
TRBD2	TRBJ2-3	TRBV6-5	ASSPTSGGTDTQY
TRBD2	TRBJ2-7	TRBV30	AWRTSGNSYEQY
TRBD1	TRBJ2-5	TRBV11-3	ASSLGQGAEETQY
TRBD1	TRBJ2-2	TRBV28	ASSLPLGQGVTGELF
NA	TRBJ1-5	TRBV2	ASSERVQPQH
TRBD1	TRBJ2-5	TRBV7-2	ASSRRTGQETQY
TRBD1	TRBJ1-5	TRBV19	ASRLGQGRNQPQH
TRBD1	TRBJ1-2	TRBV28	ASSPFRGLRGYT
TRBD2	TRBJ2-7	TRBV7-2	ASSPTSGRNEQY
NA	TRBJ2-7	TRBV6-1	ASSEAPGQGFYEQY
NA	TRBJ2-1	TRBV7-3	ASSPSIDGNLNEQF
TRBD1	TRBJ1-4	TRBV19	ASSPGGGQAGEKLF
NA	TRBJ2-6	TRBV4-2	ASSQADISSGANVLT
NA	TRBJ2-1	TRBV6-4	ASSYEKGPYNEQF
TRBD1	TRBJ2-5	TRBV25-1	ASSSYRGQQETQY
NA	TRBJ2-5	TRBV15	ATSRAGAEAETQY
TRBD1	TRBJ2-5	TRBV29-1	SVLEGAAQETQY
NA	TRBJ1-1	TRBV27	ASSRNTEAF
TRBD2	TRBJ2-3	TRBV5-1	ASSLFTSGLSTDTQY
NA	TRBJ2-7	TRBV28	ASSLLPSAGYEQY
NA	TRBJ2-1	TRBV7-2	ASSIGGGWNEQF
TRBD2	TRBJ2-2	TRBV9	ASSYPRIGTSGVQSLNTGELF
NA	TRBJ1-5	TRBV2	ASRYNPWVSGQPQH
TRBD2	TRBJ2-1	TRBV18	ASSEGLAGLHNEQF
NA	TRBJ2-4	TRBV11-3	ASRGFGNIQY
NA	TRBJ2-1	TRBV5-4	ASNAGINYNEQF
TRBD1	TRBJ2-1	TRBV11-2	ASSRGTEPYNEQF
NA	TRBJ1-6	TRBV27	ASRYGAVPNSPLH
NA	TRBJ1-1	TRBV11-3	ASSLGRGEGNTEAF
TRBD2	NA	TRBV5-1	ASTPSSGETYEQY
NA	TRBJ2-5	TRBV7-9	ASSLVSGGETQY
NA	TRBJ1-5	TRBV7-8	ASSLGRSNQPQH
NA	TRBJ2-2	TRBV6-1	ASSGVVGELF
TRBD1	TRBJ2-7	TRBV19	ASTKQGTSYEQY
NA	TRBJ2-1	TRBV28	ASRGAGDSYNEQF
TRBD1	TRBJ2-7	TRBV18	ASSPSTGKPSEQY